Listed below are T cell receptor beta chains from one sample, sequenced in a study of identical twins. TCRdb re-called the 5' RACE reads through MiXCR, storing one row per CDR3 protein. This table holds hundreds of thousands of distinct CDR3 sequences, around 6.9% found once. The sample was also linked to a second study, of yellow fever vaccine responses in identical twins.

The sample comprised memory (CD45RO+) T cells sorted from blood. These receptors were taken from a woman between 18 and 29 years old in good health. CDR3s include the opening cysteine and the closing phenylalanine or tryptophan. D genes are given only for firm matches. Size is omitted from some rows. Given values are once, few, many or a class for expanded clones.

size | J | V | D | CDR3 | DNA
few | TRBJ1-5 | TRBV6-5 | - | CASSYGVRDSSNQPQHF | TGTGCCAGCAGTTATGGGGTAAGGGATTCTAGCAATCAGCCCCAGCATTTT
- | TRBJ1-2 | TRBV7-9 | - | CASSPDRDSGYTF | TGTGCCAGCAGCCCCGACCGGGACTCGGGCTACACCTTC
many | TRBJ1-5 | TRBV12-3/TRBV12-4 | TRBD1 | CASSRPSTGMNQPQHF | TGTGCCAGCAGTCGCCCCTCGACAGGGATGAATCAGCCCCAGCATTTT
- | TRBJ2-5 | TRBV7-2 | - | CASSLTWTGVGETQYF | TGTGCCAGCAGCTTGACTTGGACGGGAGTCGGAGAGACCCAGTACTTC
- | TRBJ2-1 | TRBV7-9 | TRBD2 | CASSILGLAGGQNEQFF | TGTGCCAGCAGCATTCTGGGACTAGCGGGAGGTCAGAATGAGCAGTTCTTC
- | TRBJ2-3 | TRBV6-4 | - | CASSDSAGSNADTQYF | TGTGCCAGCAGTGACTCGGCGGGGTCGAACGCAGATACGCAGTATTTT
- | TRBJ1-2 | TRBV7-2 | - | CASSLEGYQGYGYTF | TGTGCCAGCAGCTTAGAGGGGTATCAAGGCTATGGCTACACCTTC
many | TRBJ2-5 | TRBV12-3/TRBV12-4 | - | CASSPGRRGSWETQYF | TGTGCCAGCAGCCCTGGACGTAGAGGGTCATGGGAGACCCAGTACTTC
many | TRBJ2-7 | TRBV3-1 | - | CASSPPGSYEQYF | TGTGCCAGCAGCCCTCCAGGAAGCTACGAGCAGTACTTC
many | TRBJ2-3 | TRBV7-2 | - | CASSASSGVSANTQYF | TGTGCCAGCAGCGCGTCTTCGGGGGTCTCCGCCAATACGCAGTATTTT
- | TRBJ2-5 | TRBV5-1 | - | CASSTGLSQETQYF | TGCGCCAGCAGCACGGGACTTTCCCAAGAGACCCAGTACTTC
many | TRBJ1-4 | TRBV7-3 | TRBD1 | CASSQGSPDRNEKLFF | TGTGCCAGCAGCCAAGGGTCCCCGGACAGGAATGAAAAACTGTTTTTT
many | TRBJ2-7 | TRBV5-1 | - | CASSLPGDEQYF | TGCGCCAGCAGCTTGCCCGGGGACGAGCAGTACTTC
- | TRBJ2-2 | TRBV7-3 | - | CASSLRAGANTGELFF | TGTGCCAGCAGCTTAAGGGCAGGGGCGAACACCGGGGAGCTGTTTTTT
- | TRBJ2-1 | TRBV5-6 | - | CASSLARTSNPYNEQFF | TGTGCCAGCAGCTTGGCCCGGACATCAAACCCCTACAATGAGCAGTTCTTC
few | TRBJ2-1 | TRBV6-1 | - | CASSEKAGGGGREQFF | TGTGCCAGCAGTGAAAAGGCAGGTGGGGGGGGGCGGGAGCAGTTCTTC
- | TRBJ1-4 | TRBV27 | - | CASSKARMTGEKLFF | TGTGCCAGCAGCAAGGCCCGGATGACTGGTGAAAAACTGTTTTTT
few | TRBJ2-7 | TRBV29-1 | TRBD1 | CSVGTGLYEQYF | TGCAGCGTTGGGACAGGCTTATACGAGCAGTACTTC
few | TRBJ2-5 | TRBV5-1 | - | CASSLGGGVSGIQETQYF | TGCGCCAGCAGCTTAGGAGGGGGAGTGAGTGGGATCCAAGAGACCCAGTACTTC
many | TRBJ1-4 | TRBV7-8 | - | CASRVGTEKLFF | TGTGCCAGCAGGGTGGGGACTGAAAAACTGTTTTTT
many | TRBJ2-3 | TRBV12-3/TRBV12-4 | - | CASARDTDTQYF | TGTGCCAGCGCAAGGGACACAGATACGCAGTATTTT
- | TRBJ2-7 | TRBV28 | - | CASRSQGRGYEQYF | TGTGCCAGCAGATCACAGGGTCGGGGCTACGAGCAGTACTTC
- | TRBJ1-2 | TRBV5-4 | TRBD1 | CASSAGQNWNYGYTF | TGTGCCAGCAGCGCGGGACAGAATTGGAACTATGGCTACACCTTC
many | TRBJ1-1 | TRBV7-3 | TRBD1 | CASSSQTGRGGYEAFF | TGTGCCAGCAGCTCCCAGACAGGGCGGGGGGGCTATGAAGCTTTCTTT
few | TRBJ1-1 | TRBV12-3/TRBV12-4 | TRBD1 | CASSTRRRQGAFTEAFF | TGTGCCAGCAGTACCCGAAGACGACAGGGGGCATTCACTGAAGCTTTCTTT
few | TRBJ1-5 | TRBV15 | - | CATSFLGGPQPQHF | TGTGCCACCAGCTTTCTGGGGGGGCCCCAGCCCCAGCATTTT
many | TRBJ2-5 | TRBV5-6 | - | CASSLDGEVRETQYF | TGTGCCAGCAGCTTGGATGGTGAGGTCCGGGAGACCCAGTACTTC
- | TRBJ2-7 | TRBV3-1 | - | CASRNGSSYEQYF | TGTGCCAGCAGAAACGGGAGCTCCTACGAGCAGTACTTC
- | TRBJ2-1 | TRBV5-1 | TRBD2 | CASSQDLAGATNEQFF | TGCGCCAGCAGCCAAGATCTAGCGGGGGCCACCAATGAGCAGTTCTTC
many | TRBJ1-4 | TRBV29-1 | - | CSVDSSEKLFF | TGCAGCGTTGATTCAAGCGAAAAACTGTTTTTT
many | TRBJ2-5 | TRBV4-3 | TRBD2 | CASSQEVSGRTAETQYF | TGCGCCAGCAGCCAAGAAGTTAGCGGGAGGACGGCGGAGACCCAGTACTTC
many | TRBJ2-1 | TRBV28 | - | CATWSDNEQFF | TGTGCCACCTGGTCCGACAATGAGCAGTTCTTC
few | TRBJ2-5 | TRBV6-1 | - | CALGETQYF | TGTGCCTTGGGAGAGACCCAGTACTTC
- | TRBJ1-1 | TRBV15 | TRBD1 | CATSRTTGTGGTEAFF | TGTGCCACCAGCAGGACGACCGGGACAGGCGGTACTGAAGCTTTCTTT
- | TRBJ1-3 | TRBV6-1 | - | CASSEQGSGNTIYF | TGTGCCAGCAGTGAACAAGGCTCTGGAAACACCATATATTTT
- | TRBJ2-7 | TRBV6-1 | - | CASREGLISYEQYF | TGTGCCAGCAGGGAGGGGCTGATCTCCTACGAGCAGTACTTC
few | TRBJ1-1 | TRBV15 | - | CATSRDRAGEAFF | TGTGCCACCAGCAGAGATCGGGCAGGAGAAGCTTTCTTT
many | TRBJ1-6 | TRBV7-8 | - | CASSLQASSYNSPLHF | TGTGCCAGCAGCTTACAGGCGAGCTCCTATAATTCACCCCTCCACTTT
few | TRBJ2-6 | TRBV3-1 | - | CASSQVFPSSGANVLTF | TGTGCCAGCAGCCAAGTATTTCCGTCCTCTGGGGCCAACGTCCTGACTTTC
many | TRBJ2-1 | TRBV12-3/TRBV12-4 | TRBD2 | CASSLRLGLAGSNEQFF | TGTGCCAGCAGTTTAAGATTGGGACTAGCGGGGTCGAATGAGCAGTTCTTC
many | TRBJ1-2 | TRBV5-1 | TRBD1 | CASSPGTGRGYTF | TGCGCCAGCAGCCCCGGGACAGGCAGAGGCTACACCTTC
many | TRBJ2-1 | TRBV6-1 | TRBD2 | CASSLTSGGYNEQFF | TGTGCCAGCAGTCTCACTAGCGGGGGATACAATGAGCAGTTCTTC
few | TRBJ1-1 | TRBV11-2 | - | CASSLIGYTEAFF | TGTGCCAGCAGCTTGATCGGATACACTGAAGCTTTCTTT
many | TRBJ1-1 | TRBV7-2 | - | CASSFTWETEAFF | TGTGCCAGCAGCTTCACCTGGGAGACTGAAGCTTTCTTT
many | TRBJ2-3 | TRBV6-1 | - | CASRLGSTDTQYF | TGTGCCAGCAGATTGGGTTCCACAGATACGCAGTATTTT